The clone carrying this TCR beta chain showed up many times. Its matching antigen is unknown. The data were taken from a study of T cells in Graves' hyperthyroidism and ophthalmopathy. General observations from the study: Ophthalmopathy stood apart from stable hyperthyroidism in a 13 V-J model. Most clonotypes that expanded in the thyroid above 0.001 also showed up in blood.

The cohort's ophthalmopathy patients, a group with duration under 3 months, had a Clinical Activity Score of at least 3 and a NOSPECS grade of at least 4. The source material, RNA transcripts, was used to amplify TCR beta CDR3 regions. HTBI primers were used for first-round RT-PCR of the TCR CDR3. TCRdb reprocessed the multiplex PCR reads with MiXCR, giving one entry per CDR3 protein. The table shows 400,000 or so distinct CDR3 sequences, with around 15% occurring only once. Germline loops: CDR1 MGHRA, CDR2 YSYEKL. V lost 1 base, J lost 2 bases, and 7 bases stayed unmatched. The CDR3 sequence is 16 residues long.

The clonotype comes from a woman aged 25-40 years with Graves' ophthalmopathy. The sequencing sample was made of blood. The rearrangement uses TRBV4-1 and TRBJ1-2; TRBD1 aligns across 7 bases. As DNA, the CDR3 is TGCGCCAGCAGCCAAGTTCGGACAGGATACAACTATGGCTACACCTTC. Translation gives CASSQVRTGYNYGYTF.